This T cell receptor beta chain is from a study of cytomegalovirus exposure and HLA in healthy donors. About this clone itself: The antigen is not known.

The study, taken as a whole, reports: When analyzed later, a missense DCLRE1C variant was found to be linked to TCR beta V- and J-gene trimming. As confirmed in vitro, three CMV-associated chains were specific for CMV antigens.

Deletions cut 4 bases from V and 0 bases from J, with 12 bases between. This CDR3 is built from 15 residues. Per germline, CDR1 SGHAT and CDR2 FQNNGV. It was with 60 Vbeta and 13 Jbeta primers that the PCR ran. The protocol was immunoSEQ multiplex PCR, while the TCRdb copy is restricted to in-frame clones and leaves out a portion. The profile shows about 140,000 clones, less than 85% of them singletons. The sample taken for sequencing was PBMCs. The origin of this receptor is a woman aged 55 to 70 in good health and CMV-seropositive. The V and J genes are TRBV11-2 and TRBJ1-1; D ambiguous. The CDR3 nucleotides are TGTGCCAGCAGCTCCCAGCGGATCGTGAACACTGAAGCTTTCTTT. Protein: CASSSQRIVNTEAFF.